A selection of T cell receptor beta chains follows, all from one sample in a study of OX40 agonist ivuxolimab in advanced cancers. Assay used: immunoSEQ multiplex PCR; TCRdb lists only in-frame clones, some missing. This sample has 90,000 to 150,000 clones, with approximately 90% found just once. This specimen was CD4+ or CD8+ T cells sorted from blood, taken in a trial of the OX40 agonist ivuxolimab. These receptor sequences come from an adult with an advanced solid tumor such as melanoma, head and neck, liver or kidney cancer. CDR3s include the opening cysteine and the closing phenylalanine or tryptophan. A D gene is named only where the DNA matches it firmly. Clone size is not always given. Where it is, it says once, few, many or a class for expanded clones.

cdr3_aa	cdr3_nt	d_call	v_call	j_call	clone_size
CASSLGVSGANVLTF	TGTGCCAGCAGCTTGGGGGTCTCTGGGGCCAACGTCCTGACTTTC	.	TRBV11-3	TRBJ2-6	.
CASRASPNTEAFF	TGTGCCAGCCGGGCAAGTCCTAACACTGAAGCTTTCTTT	.	TRBV6-1	TRBJ1-1	.
CASSEHRAYTF	TGTGCCAGTAGTGAACACAGGGCTTACACCTTC	.	TRBV19	TRBJ1-2	.
CASSYPPGGGYGYTF	TGTGCCAGCAGTTATCCACCAGGGGGGGGCTATGGCTACACCTTC	TRBD1	TRBV28	TRBJ1-2	.
CASSLGLAGAYNEQFF	TGTGCCAGCAGCTTAGGCCTAGCGGGGGCCTACAATGAGCAGTTCTTC	TRBD2	TRBV7-2	TRBJ2-1	.
CASRSAPGTDTQYF	TGCGCCAGCCGGAGCGCTCCGGGCACAGATACGCAGTATTTT	.	TRBV5-1	TRBJ2-3	.
CASSPGTANYGYTF	TGTGCCAGTAGTCCCGGAACGGCGAACTATGGCTACACCTTC	.	TRBV19	TRBJ1-2	.
CASSFFRGVSTDTQYF	TGTGCCAGCAGCTTCTTTAGGGGGGTAAGCACAGATACGCAGTATTTT	.	TRBV5-4	TRBJ2-3	.
CASSSDTGRSYEQYF	TGTGCCAGCAGTTCGGACACAGGCCGCTCCTACGAGCAGTACTTC	.	TRBV6-6	TRBJ2-7	.
CASSWGGYEQYF	TGTGCCAGCAGTTGGGGGGGCTACGAGCAGTACTTC	TRBD2	TRBV28	TRBJ2-7	.
CASSVGISSGANVLTF	TGTGCCAGCAGCGTAGGGATTTCCTCTGGGGCCAACGTCCTGACTTTC	.	TRBV9	TRBJ2-6	.
CASSLMGTLNQPQHF	TGTGCCAGCAGCTTAATGGGGACCCTCAATCAGCCCCAGCATTTT	.	TRBV7-3	TRBJ1-5	.
CASSWMDAAQYF	TGTGCCAGCAGCTGGATGGACGCGGCCCAGTACTTC	.	TRBV7-9	TRBJ2-5	.
CASSYSAQGGRNTIYF	TGTGCCAGCAGTTACTCGGCGCAGGGGGGACGGAACACCATATATTTT	TRBD1	TRBV6-6	TRBJ1-3	.
CASSELGQQATNEKLFF	TGTGCCAGCAGTGAATTGGGACAGCAAGCAACTAATGAAAAACTGTTTTTT	TRBD1	TRBV5-6	TRBJ1-4	.
CATSRVGQGSEAFF	TGTGCCACCAGCAGAGTCGGACAGGGCTCTGAAGCTTTCTTT	TRBD1	TRBV15	TRBJ1-1	once
CASRRDTDTGELFF	TGTGCCAGCAGACGCGATACAGACACCGGGGAGCTGTTTTTT	.	TRBV5-4	TRBJ2-2	.
CASSEWGSSVGTEAFF	TGTGCCAGCAGTGAATGGGGGAGCTCAGTAGGCACTGAAGCTTTCTTT	.	TRBV6-1	TRBJ1-1	once
CASSPGPLGPQHF	TGTGCCAGCAGCCCGGGACCCTTGGGGCCCCAGCATTTT	.	TRBV7-3	TRBJ1-5	.
CASSPGQRTTYEQYF	TGTGCCAGCAGTCCGGGACAGAGAACTACCTACGAGCAGTACTTC	TRBD1	TRBV28	TRBJ2-7	.
CASSPSSLGTGATEAFF	TGTGCCAGCTCACCTTCTAGCCTCGGGACAGGGGCCACTGAAGCTTTCTTT	TRBD1	TRBV18	TRBJ1-1	.
CASSPQQGTTNEKLFF	TGTGCCAGCAGCCCCCAACAGGGAACAACTAATGAAAAACTGTTTTTT	.	TRBV11-2	TRBJ1-4	.
CASSDSGGANSPLHF	TGTGCCAGCAGTGACTCGGGAGGTGCTAATTCACCCCTCCACTTT	.	TRBV6-4	TRBJ1-6	.
CASSLGLAGGPRSYEQYF	TGTGCCAGCAGCTTAGGACTAGCGGGGGGGCCTCGCTCCTACGAGCAGTACTTC	TRBD2	TRBV7-2	TRBJ2-7	.
CASSPSGSDTQYF	TGTGCCAGCTCACCTTCGGGGTCCGATACGCAGTATTTT	.	TRBV18	TRBJ2-3	.
CASSLILAPEQFF	TGCGCCAGCAGCTTGATTTTGGCACCCGAGCAGTTCTTC	.	TRBV5-1	TRBJ2-1	.
CASSSYRDTSYEQYF	TGTGCCAGCAGCAGCTACCGGGACACCTCCTACGAGCAGTACTTC	.	TRBV5-6	TRBJ2-7	.
CASSQVGGRGEKLFF	TGCGCCAGCAGCCAAGTCGGGGGGCGGGGTGAAAAACTGTTTTTT	.	TRBV4-1	TRBJ1-4	.
CASRLAGLSSEQFF	TGTGCCAGCAGGCTAGCCGGCCTCTCTAGTGAGCAGTTCTTC	.	TRBV27	TRBJ2-1	.
CASSPPGQGKSGNTIYF	TGTGCCAGCTCACCCCCTGGACAGGGGAAGTCTGGAAACACCATATATTTT	TRBD1	TRBV18	TRBJ1-3	.
CAWSGEGAGGYTF	TGTGCCTGGAGCGGGGAGGGGGCAGGAGGCTACACCTTC	TRBD1	TRBV30	TRBJ1-2	.
CASSLVPSGGANTGELFF	TGTGCCAGCAGCTTAGTTCCTAGCGGGGGAGCGAACACCGGGGAGCTGTTTTTT	TRBD2	TRBV7-2	TRBJ2-2	.
CASSGVGREQYF	TGCGCCAGCAGTGGGGTAGGACGAGAGCAGTACTTC	.	TRBV10-2	TRBJ2-7	.
CASSFPAEYEQYF	TGTGCCAGCAGTTTTCCGGCAGAGTACGAGCAGTACTTC	.	TRBV28	TRBJ2-7	.
CATRDRESNQPQHF	TGTGCCACCCGGGACAGGGAAAGCAATCAGCCCCAGCATTTT	TRBD1	TRBV10-3	TRBJ1-5	.
CAWSQQGTTFF	TGTGCCTGGAGTCAACAGGGTACAACTTTCTTT	.	TRBV30	TRBJ1-1	.
CASSIAGRTDTQYF	TGTGCCAGCTCAATAGCGGGACGCACAGATACGCAGTATTTT	TRBD2	TRBV18	TRBJ2-3	.
CASSKAWTGTNYGYTF	TGTGCCAGCAGTAAAGCCTGGACAGGGACTAACTATGGCTACACCTTC	TRBD1	TRBV5-5	TRBJ1-2	.
CASSLGPGDYGYTF	TGCGCCAGCAGCTTGGGTCCAGGGGACTATGGCTACACCTTC	.	TRBV5-1	TRBJ1-2	.
CASRAQNTGELFF	TGTGCCAGCCGGGCACAGAACACCGGGGAGCTGTTTTTT	.	TRBV9	TRBJ2-2	.
CASSLGGNPNEKLFF	TGTGCCAGCAGCTTAGGGGGAAATCCTAATGAAAAACTGTTTTTT	.	TRBV7-9	TRBJ1-4	.
CASSVVQQANEQFF	TGTGCCAGCAGCGTAGTCCAACAGGCGAATGAGCAGTTCTTC	.	TRBV9	TRBJ2-1	.